Following are 18 T cell receptor beta chains from one sample sequenced in a study of T cells in Graves' hyperthyroidism and ophthalmopathy. What was amplified from RNA transcripts were TCR beta CDR3 regions. A set of HTBI primers served as the primers for a first-round RT-PCR of the TCR CDR3. One entry per CDR3 protein results from TCRdb running MiXCR on the multiplex PCR reads. Of a few hundred thousand distinct CDR3 sequences in the sample, 46% were seen once. Input material: peripheral blood or thyroid tissue (not recorded which). These receptors were collected from a woman aged 18-29 years with Graves' hyperthyroidism.

CDR3 nucleotides: TGCGCCAGCAGTCTAGGGCACGACACAGATACGCAGTATTTT. Protein sequence: CASSLGHDTDTQYF. The rearrangement uses TRBV4-3 and TRBJ2-3, with D uncertain. The CDR3 is 14 residues long. Trimming took off 6 bases at V and 2 bases at J, with 12 bases between the two ends. CDR1 and CDR2 from the germline V gene are LGHNA and YSLEER.

At least ten counts were recorded for this clonotype. The chain employs TRBV20-1 and TRBJ2-7; 9 nucleotides match TRBD1. Losses at the gene ends were 6 bases for V and 5 bases for J; bases not matched to a gene: 11. From germline, CDR1 is DFQATT and CDR2 SNEGSKA (reference sequence). This CDR3 contains 14 residues. This CDR3 is CSAHLRQGVDEQYF. CDR3 nucleotides: TGCAGTGCACATCTAAGACAGGGGGTCGACGAGCAGTACTTC.

J is TRBJ2-1 and V is TRBV7-2; D is unresolved. V lost 1 base to trimming and J lost 4 bases, with 14 bases between them. Germline CDR1 is SGHTA and CDR2 is FQGNSA. The CDR3 spans 16 residues. The CDR3 loop is CASSLVVRLWYNEQFF. The CDR3, as DNA: TGTGCCAGCAGCTTAGTCGTCAGGCTGTGGTACAATGAGCAGTTCTTC.

The rearrangement links TRBV7-9 to TRBJ1-2, with 7 bases matching TRBD1. This CDR3 comprises 14 residues. V was clipped by 5 bases and J by 6 bases; unmatched bases: 9. The germline gives CDR1 SEHNR, CDR2 FQNEAQ (reference sequence). Written as DNA, the CDR3 is TGTGCCAGCAGCCCAGCAGGGGGGGCAAATGGCTACACCTTC. Encoded protein: CASSPAGGANGYTF.

This clonotype was found many times. This chain connects TRBV7-9 to TRBJ2-5, with 11 positions matching TRBD2. Losses at the gene ends were 5 bases for V and 2 bases for J; bases not matched to a gene: 4. The CDR3 has 15 amino acids. The V gene's germline CDR1 is SEHNR and CDR2 FQNEAQ (reference sequence). For the CDR3, the DNA is TGTGCCAGCAGCAAGACTAGCGGGGAACAAGAGACCCAGTACTTC. This sequence encodes CASSKTSGEQETQYF.

This clonotype has ten or more counts. The chain carries TRBV7-9 and TRBJ2-5, with unresolved D. With 1 base removed from V and 3 bases from J, the gap between germline ends came to 12 bases. Germline CDR1 and CDR2: SEHNR and FQNEAQ (reference sequence). The length of the CDR3 is 15 residues. The CDR3 region is CASSLVGPDEETQYF. CDR3 nucleotides: TGTGCCAGCAGCTTAGTTGGGCCAGATGAAGAGACCCAGTACTTC.

A note on this clonotype: The missing conserved phenylalanine or tryptophan at the end of this CDR3 makes a read error likely. The limits of the CDR3 on the DNA are not certain, so only TCRdb's listed CDR3 is given. This sequence joins TRBV6-5 and TRBJ2-7; TRBD1, as called in the table, went unchecked against the DNA. Ends included, the CDR3 has 8 residues. Germline V gene sequence: CDR1 MNHEY, CDR2 SVGAGI. The CDR3 here is CASSRQGT.

This rearrangement joins TRBV20-1 to TRBJ2-2, with TRBD2 matching over 7 bases. The V gene's germline CDR1 is DFQATT and CDR2 SNEGSKA (reference sequence). This CDR3 is built from 16 residues. The ends lost 0 bases at V and 0 bases at J; junction bases unmatched: 4. DNA of the CDR3: TGCAGTGCTAGAGATGGGGCGGGGGCGAACACCGGGGAGCTGTTTTTT. Translation: CSARDGAGANTGELFF.

In its sample, this clonotype was seen many times. The chain is built from TRBV10-3 and TRBJ2-5, with a possible D match to TRBD1 (5 bases). The V gene lost 10 bases and the J gene lost 5 bases, with 11 bases spanning the gap. Germline values: CDR1 ENHRY, CDR2 SYGVKD. The CDR3 runs to 11 residues. CDR3 in amino acids: CATVNRETQYF. The DNA of the CDR3 is TGTGCCACTGTCAACAGGGAGACCCAGTACTTC.

The chain uses TRBV10-3 and TRBJ2-5; D possibly corresponds to TRBD2 (6 bases). Trimming took off 5 bases at V and 4 bases at J, with 11 bases between the two ends. The germline V gene encodes CDR1 ENHRY and CDR2 SYGVKD. This CDR3 spans 13 amino acids. For the CDR3, the DNA is TGTGCCATCAGTACGTCCGGGAGAGAGACCCAGTACTTC. Protein sequence: CAISTSGRETQYF.

The chain uses TRBV29-1 and TRBJ1-2; D is unresolved. The V gene's germline CDR1 is SQVTM and CDR2 ANQGSEA. Trimming took 1 base from V and 8 from J, leaving 23 bases between them. The CDR3 is 16 residues long. The CDR3 is CSVEGVADTQYGGYTF. The CDR3 nucleotides read TGCAGCGTTGAAGGCGTTGCAGATACGCAGTATGGCGGCTACACCTTC. Based on the CDR3 plus reference TRBV29-1 and TRBJ1-2, the full variable domain is SAVISQKPSRDICQRGTSLTIQCQVDSQVTMMFWYRQQPGQSLTLIATANQGSEATYESGFVIDKFPISRPNLTFSTLTVSNMSPEDSSIYLCSVEGVADTQYGGYTFGSGTRLTVV.

The J gene is TRBJ2-7, the V gene TRBV10-3; 8 bases are a match to TRBD2. This CDR3 is 11 amino acids long. Germline CDR1 ENHRY, CDR2 SYGVKD. J lost 5 bases, V lost 7 bases, and 1 base had no gene match. This CDR3 is CAITAGDEQYF. The CDR3 DNA follows: TGTGCCATCACAGCGGGAGACGAGCAGTACTTC.

This clonotype was counted at least ten times. V gene TRBV9 combines with J gene TRBJ2-5; D unresolved. Per the germline V gene, CDR1 is SGDLS and CDR2 is YYNGEE. CDR3 size: 13 residues. The germline V and J ends were trimmed by 0 bases and 5 bases, with 8 bases remaining between them. As DNA, the CDR3 is TGTGCCAGCAGCGTAGGAGGAGCGGAGACCCAGTACTTC. It translates to CASSVGGAETQYF.

The table lists this clonotype with many counts. The chain links TRBV27 to TRBJ1-2; D remains ambiguous. Germline V gene lookup returns CDR1 MNHEY and CDR2 SMNVEV (reference sequence). With 2 bases removed from V and 5 bases from J, the gap between germline ends came to 9 bases. The CDR3 length is 13 residues. Written as DNA, the CDR3 is TGTGCCAGCAGTTTAAAGGACGGATATGGCTACACCTTC. Encoded protein: CASSLKDGYGYTF.

This clonotype was seen many times. The rearrangement uses TRBV20-1 and TRBJ2-7, with a weak D call TRBD2 (6 bases). The V end was cut by 1 base, the J end by 4 bases, with 11 bases between. The CDR3 totals 13 residues. The V gene's germline CDR1 is DFQATT and CDR2 SNEGSKA (reference sequence). The CDR3 loop reads CSARGRVGYEQYF. The CDR3 DNA reads as TGCAGTGCTAGAGGGAGGGTTGGGTACGAGCAGTACTTC.

The chain recombines TRBV29-1 with TRBJ2-7, with TRBD1 matching over 9 bases. In germline, CDR1 is SQVTM, CDR2 ANQGSEA. After removal of 4 bases from V and 3 bases from J, the junction contained 7 bases not matched to a gene. This CDR3 is built from 14 residues. CDR3 bases: TGCAGCGTTGGGGGACAGGGCGATGGCTACGAGCAGTACTTC. As protein: CSVGGQGDGYEQYF.

The chain has TRBV20-1 and TRBJ2-7; 9 nucleotides agree with TRBD1. The CDR3 extends over 12 amino acids. From germline, CDR1 is DFQATT and CDR2 SNEGSKA (reference sequence). The J segment lost 6 bases and the V segment lost 5 bases, leaving 5 bases of the junction unmatched. The CDR3 DNA reads TGCAGTGCTTTCCCGGACAGGGGCGAGCAGTACTTC. It codes for CSAFPDRGEQYF.

Ten or more counts support this clonotype. The V call is TRBV20-1, the J call TRBJ1-5, with a possible D match to TRBD1 (5 bases). CDR3 length equals 14 residues. Trimming removed 6 bases at V and 0 bases at J, with 12 bases between. CDR1 is DFQATT and CDR2 is SNEGSKA in the germline V gene (reference sequence). DNA for the CDR3: TGCAGTGCCTTGACAGACCATAGCAATCAGCCCCAGCATTTT. It yields the protein CSALTDHSNQPQHF.